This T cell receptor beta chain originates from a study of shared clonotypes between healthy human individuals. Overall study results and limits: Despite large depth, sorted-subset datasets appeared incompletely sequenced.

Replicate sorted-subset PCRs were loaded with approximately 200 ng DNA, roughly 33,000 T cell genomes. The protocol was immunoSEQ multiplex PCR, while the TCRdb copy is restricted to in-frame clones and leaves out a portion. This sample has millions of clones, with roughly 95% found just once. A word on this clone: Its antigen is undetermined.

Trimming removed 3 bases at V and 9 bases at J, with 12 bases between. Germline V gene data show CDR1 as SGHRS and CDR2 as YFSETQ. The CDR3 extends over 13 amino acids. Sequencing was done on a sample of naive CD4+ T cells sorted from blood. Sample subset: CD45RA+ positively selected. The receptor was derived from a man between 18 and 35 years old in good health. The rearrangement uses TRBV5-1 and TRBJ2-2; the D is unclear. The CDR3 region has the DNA TGCGCCAGCAGCTCAACCCCGCAATGGGAGCTGTTTTTT. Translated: CASSSTPQWELFF.